The source of this T cell receptor (beta chain) is a study of blood T cell repertoires in COVID-19. This clone has ten or more counts. The CDR3 sequence is 17 residues long. With 0 bases clipped from V and 4 bases from J, the junction kept 6 bases outside the gene matches. Germline CDR1 is LGHNA and CDR2 is YSLEER. Clones were sequenced by immunoSEQ multiplex PCR, and TCRdb holds only the in-frame ones, with some missing. In the table there are approximately 140,000 clones, around 84% of which are singletons. The clonotype comes from a human donor in a cohort sampled during active COVID-19. Specimen: peripheral blood. The chain carries TRBV4-3 and TRBJ1-3, with TRBD1 identical over 10 bases. The chain's CDR3 is CASSQEWDRGKGNTIYF. CDR3 DNA sequence: TGCGCCAGCAGCCAAGAGTGGGACAGGGGAAAAGGAAACACCATATATTTT.